A selection of T cell receptor beta chains follows, all from one sample in a study of Graves' ophthalmopathy and Graves' hyperthyroidism. TCRdb processed the multiplex PCR reads anew with MiXCR; each CDR3 protein has one entry. The table has 900,000 to 1,200,000 distinct CDR3 sequences, about 36% seen once. The source material was peripheral blood or thyroid tissue (not recorded which). Receptors originate from an adult man with Graves' hyperthyroidism. The CDR3 runs from the conserved cysteine through the conserved F or W. D genes are given only for firm matches. A row's size may be missing; if present it is once, few, many or a size class.

>TRBV12-3/TRBV12-4|TRBJ1-6|many|TRBD1
CASSSTGDLNSPLHF
TGTGCCAGCAGTTCTACAGGGGACCTCAATTCACCCCTCCACTTT
>TRBV14|TRBJ2-7|NA|TRBD1
CASSGPGQVFHEQYF
TGTGCCAGCAGCGGACCGGGACAGGTCTTCCACGAGCAGTACTTC
>TRBV10-2|TRBJ1-2|NA|TRBD1
CATGQGSDSLLNYGYTF
TGCGCCACGGGACAGGGGTCGGACAGTCTTTTAAACTATGGCTACACCTTC
>TRBV7-9|TRBJ2-2|NA|NA
CASSLVRPNTGELFF
TGTGCCAGCAGCTTAGTTAGACCGAACACCGGGGAGCTGTTTTTT
>TRBV10-2|TRBJ1-1|many|NA
CASRQRTRTEAFF
TGCGCCAGCCGACAGAGGACACGCACTGAAGCTTTCTTT
>TRBV12-3/TRBV12-4|TRBJ2-5|few|TRBD1
CASSLSGTGLAETQYF
TGTGCCAGCAGTTTATCCGGGACAGGGTTAGCAGAGACCCAGTACTTC
>TRBV28|TRBJ1-5|few|NA
CASSSVRHLEPQHF
TGTGCCAGCAGTTCGGTCCGGCACCTTGAGCCCCAGCATTTT
>TRBV13|TRBJ2-5|NA|TRBD1
CASSFGTGGPSETQYF
TGTGCCAGCAGCTTCGGGACAGGGGGCCCGTCAGAGACCCAGTACTTC
>TRBV14|TRBJ2-1|NA|NA
CASSQSDRFNEQFF
TGTGCCAGCAGCCAGTCGGACAGATTCAATGAGCAGTTCTTC
>TRBV7-9|TRBJ2-7|NA|NA
CASSLSRNYEQYF
TGTGCCAGCAGCTTATCAAGAAACTACGAGCAGTACTTC
>TRBV10-3|TRBJ1-5|NA|NA
CAISESREGQPQHF
TGTGCCATCAGTGAGTCAAGGGAGGGTCAGCCCCAGCATTTT
>TRBV10-3|TRBJ2-7|NA|NA
CAISESHLRQAYEQYF
TGTGCCATCAGTGAGTCCCATCTGCGGCAAGCCTACGAGCAGTACTTC
>TRBV7-3|TRBJ2-7|many|NA
CASSLEGVSSYEQYF
TGTGCCAGCAGCTTAGAGGGGGTGAGCTCCTACGAGCAGTACTTC
>TRBV10-2|TRBJ2-7|NA|TRBD2
CASSATSGTTSYEQYF
TGCGCCAGCAGTGCCACCAGCGGGACGACCTCCTACGAGCAGTACTTC
>TRBV5-1|TRBJ2-7|many|NA
CASRPRGQSSYEQYF
TGCGCCAGCAGGCCAAGAGGACAAAGCTCCTACGAGCAGTACTTC
>TRBV9|TRBJ2-5|NA|NA
CASSLNPDRRETQYF
TGTGCCAGCAGCTTAAACCCCGACAGGAGAGAGACCCAGTACTTC
>TRBV7-8|TRBJ1-5|many|NA
CASSLDGNSNQPQHF
TGTGCCAGCAGCTTGGACGGGAACAGCAATCAGCCCCAGCATTTT
>TRBV5-1|TRBJ1-1|NA|NA
CVSSLGPTNTEAFF
TGCGTCAGCAGCTTGGGCCCTACGAACACTGAAGCTTTCTTT
>TRBV20-1|TRBJ2-7|few|NA
CSARPGPPKGIYEQYF
TGCAGTGCTAGACCGGGACCTCCAAAGGGTATCTACGAGCAGTACTTC
>TRBV9|TRBJ2-7|many|NA
CASSVALRESEQYF
TGTGCCAGCAGCGTAGCTCTCAGGGAGAGCGAGCAGTACTTC